Listed below are T cell receptor beta chains from one sample, sequenced in a study of blood T cells in healthy people across ages. Using its own MiXCR run on the 5' RACE reads, TCRdb lists one record per CDR3 protein. The repertoire holds about 750,000 distinct CDR3 sequences, with roughly 53% as singletons. Sequenced input: blood. These receptors were taken from a man older than 75 in good health. CDR3s include the opening cysteine and the closing phenylalanine or tryptophan. Each record gives: V gene, J gene, D gene, clone size, CDR3 protein. The D gene is left open where the match is weak. Some rows mark clone size as missing; the rest say once, few, many or name a class of expanded clone.

V: TRBV20-1; J: TRBJ2-4; D: TRBD2; size: NA; CDR3: CSARTSGGTEYF
V: TRBV4-2; J: TRBJ1-4; D: TRBD1; size: NA; CDR3: CASSQDVGQGDRKLFF
V: TRBV10-3; J: TRBJ2-6; D: TRBD1; size: NA; CDR3: CAISAGTGTSGANVLTF
V: TRBV6-5; J: TRBJ1-2; D: NA; size: few; CDR3: CASSYSWGANYGYTF
V: TRBV6-6; J: TRBJ1-2; D: NA; size: NA; CDR3: CASSCDNRGYTF
V: TRBV5-1; J: TRBJ1-1; D: NA; size: NA; CDR3: CASSHGTVGTEAFF
V: TRBV15; J: TRBJ2-7; D: TRBD2; size: NA; CDR3: CATSRDPRLAGGSYEQYF
V: TRBV24-1; J: TRBJ2-1; D: TRBD2; size: NA; CDR3: CATSGTPHEQFF
V: TRBV20-1; J: TRBJ2-6; D: NA; size: NA; CDR3: CSASTQKVSGANVLTF
V: TRBV12-3/TRBV12-4; J: NA; D: TRBD1; size: NA; CDR3: CASRGTGQGLTQYF
V: TRBV12-3/TRBV12-4; J: TRBJ2-7; D: TRBD1; size: NA; CDR3: CASSPGQVRTYEQYF
V: TRBV20-1; J: TRBJ1-2; D: NA; size: NA; CDR3: CSAVPVNYGYTF
V: TRBV20-1; J: TRBJ1-1; D: NA; size: NA; CDR3: CSGRGRRMNTEAFF
V: TRBV15; J: TRBJ2-6; D: NA; size: NA; CDR3: CATSRVPPTGANVLTF
V: TRBV9; J: TRBJ2-7; D: NA; size: NA; CDR3: CASSVGAQNSYEQYF
V: TRBV29-1; J: TRBJ2-1; D: NA; size: few; CDR3: CSVEDLRGPYNEQFF